The 32 T cell receptor beta chains reported below all come from one sample, sequenced in a study of PD-1 blockade in classical Hodgkin lymphoma. Autologous stem cell transplantation was followed by relapse in every patient, and brentuximab vedotin exposure varied. Sequenced by immunoSEQ multiplex PCR; TCRdb stores in-frame clones only, minus some. This repertoire shows over 45,000 clones, 73% found once; its top ten account for more than 12%. The source material was peripheral blood mononuclear cells (PBMCs), sampled before the second cycle of nivolumab. These receptors originate from a human donor with classical Hodgkin lymphoma.

The chain couples TRBV7-9 to TRBJ2-1, with D hard to call. V lost 6 bases and J 10 bases, leaving 13 bases between the germline ends. The CDR3 consists of 12 residues. Germline V lookup: CDR1 SEHNR, CDR2 FQNEAQ (reference sequence). DNA of the CDR3: TGTGCCAGCAGATTACTACCCAAGGAGCAGTTCTTC. This sequence encodes CASRLLPKEQFF. Full variable domain (remainder filled in from reference TRBV7-9 and TRBJ2-1): DTGVSQNPRHKITKRGQNVTFRCDPISEHNRLYWYRQTLGQGPEFLTYFQNEAQLEKSRLLSDRFSAERPKGSFSTLEIQRTEQGDSAMYLCASRLLPKEQFFGPGTRLTVL.

The rearrangement uses TRBV19 and TRBJ1-3; D is perhaps TRBD1 (5 bases). The CDR3 consists of 16 residues. Trimming removed 6 bases at V and 4 bases at J, with 19 bases between. Germline lookup yields CDR1 LNHDA and CDR2 SQIVND (reference sequence). CDR3 residues: CASSSTGQGSGNTIYF. The DNA for the CDR3 is TGTGCCAGTAGCTCCACCGGACAAGGCTCCGGAAACACCATATATTTT.

The chain carries TRBV7-9 and TRBJ2-7; the D is unclear. With 1 base removed from V and 3 bases from J, the gap between germline ends came to 7 bases. Germline loops: CDR1 SEHNR, CDR2 FQNEAQ (reference sequence). CDR3 size: 13 residues. CDR3 loop: CASSLVADYEQYF. CDR3 nucleotides: TGTGCCAGCAGCTTAGTTGCTGACTACGAGCAGTACTTC.

J is TRBJ1-1 and V is TRBV6-6; D may be TRBD1 (6 bases). V lost 4 bases and J lost 3, with 12 bases in between. Germline lookup yields CDR1 MNHNY and CDR2 SVGAGI (reference sequence). The CDR3 loop spans 14 amino acids. The CDR3 nucleotides are TGTGCCAGCAGTTCGGGACAAGGAGACACTGAAGCTTTCTTT. Residues: CASSSGQGDTEAFF.

This chain connects TRBV6-1 to TRBJ1-1; 7 nucleotides align to TRBD1. V lost 8 bases, J lost 4 bases, and 7 bases stayed unmatched. This CDR3 contains 13 residues. Germline loops: CDR1 MNHNS, CDR2 SASEGT. The CDR3 DNA follows: TGTGCCAGCCCGGACAGGCGCGGCACTGAAGCTTTCTTT. Amino acid sequence: CASPDRRGTEAFF.

The chain links TRBV7-3 to TRBJ1-1; the D gene is possibly TRBD1 (6 bases). Germline loops: CDR1 SGHTA, CDR2 FQGTGA. V was cut by 2 bases and J by 1 base, with 17 bases left in between. This CDR3 contains 17 residues. The CDR3 DNA reads TGTGCCAGCAGCTTAGAGGGAGTGGGGGCCGCGAACACTGAAGCTTTCTTT. Protein sequence: CASSLEGVGAANTEAFF.

The chain is built from TRBV18 and TRBJ2-7, with a possible D match to TRBD2 (6 bases). The V gene's germline CDR1 is KGHSH and CDR2 LQKENI. This CDR3 is built from 14 residues. V lost 2 bases, J lost 2 bases, and 10 bases lay in between. CDR3 sequence: CASSPTGVTYEQYF. CDR3 nucleotide sequence: TGTGCCAGCTCACCAACGGGGGTCACCTACGAGCAGTACTTC.

The rearrangement uses TRBV19 and TRBJ1-1; possible D gene TRBD1, 6 bases. V lost 5 bases to trimming and J lost 11 bases, with 18 bases between them. This CDR3 region has 13 residues. Germline CDR1 reads LNHDA; CDR2 reads SQIVND (reference sequence). In nucleotides, the CDR3 is TGTGCCAGTAGTCCAAGGACAGAACCGAGGGCTTTCTTT. Translation gives CASSPRTEPRAFF.

The chain recombines TRBV6-5 with TRBJ2-7; 10 positions match TRBD2. V was pared by 6 bases and J by 4 bases, with 9 bases of the junction left unmatched. This CDR3 is 15 amino acids long. Germline CDR1 reads MNHEY; CDR2 reads SVGAGI. The CDR3 is CASSPVWTSGYEQYF. CDR3 nucleotides: TGTGCCAGCAGCCCCGTCTGGACTAGCGGATACGAGCAGTACTTC.

V gene TRBV6-1 combines with J gene TRBJ2-5; perhaps TRBD2 as D (6 bases). The CDR3 loop spans 13 amino acids. Germline lookup yields CDR1 MNHNS and CDR2 SASEGT. Trimming took 6 bases from V and 2 from J, leaving 10 bases between them. The CDR3 coding sequence is TGTGCCAGCAGGCTTAGCGGTCAAGAGACCCAGTACTTC. Its protein product is CASRLSGQETQYF.

J is TRBJ2-5 and V is TRBV7-2; tentatively, D is TRBD1 or TRBD2 (5 bases each). With 5 bases removed from V and 2 bases from J, the gap between germline ends came to 12 bases. CDR1 is SGHTA, CDR2 FQGNSA, per germline. CDR3 length: 14 residues. The chain's CDR3 is CASSQGAIQETQYF. The CDR3 region has the DNA TGTGCCAGCAGCCAGGGAGCTATTCAAGAGACCCAGTACTTC. The full variable domain, rest sourced from reference TRBV7-2 and TRBJ2-5, is GAGVSQSPSNKVTEKGKDVELRCDPISGHTALYWYRQSLGQGLEFLIYFQGNSAPDKSGLPSDRFSAERTGGSVSTLTIQRTQQEDSAVYLCASSQGAIQETQYFGPGTRLLVL.

The genes are TRBV27 and TRBJ1-5; 7 bases match TRBD1. Per germline, CDR1 MNHEY and CDR2 SMNVEV (reference sequence). With 8 bases clipped from V and 2 bases from J, the junction kept 9 bases outside the gene matches. This CDR3 comprises 15 residues. DNA for the CDR3: TGTGCCAGCCGGACAGGTCGGAGTGGCAATCAGCCCCAGCATTTT. Translated: CASRTGRSGNQPQHF.

This sequence joins TRBV9 and TRBJ2-5; the match to TRBD2 covers 7 bases. The ends lost 0 bases at V and 7 bases at J; junction bases unmatched: 3. CDR1 and CDR2 (germline): SGDLS, YYNGEE. The CDR3 runs 13 residues. Written as DNA, the CDR3 is TGTGCCAGCAGCGTAGCTACGGGGGGGACCCAGTACTTC. Translation: CASSVATGGTQYF.

This clone was counted only a few times. The chain couples TRBV19 to TRBJ1-2; D is uncertain. V was trimmed by 5 bases and J by 5 bases, leaving 12 bases between them. The CDR3 runs 13 residues. CDR1 LNHDA and CDR2 SQIVND come from the germline V gene (reference sequence). CDR3 amino acids: CASSENGPYGYTF. The CDR3 DNA sequence: TGTGCCAGTAGTGAAAACGGCCCTTATGGCTACACCTTC.

Here the CDR3 reads CASSDGTGGSYGYTF. The CDR3 bases are TGTGCCAGCAGTGATGGAACAGGGGGTAGCTATGGCTACACCTTC. J is TRBJ1-2 and V is TRBV2; TRBD1 matches at 8 bases. V was clipped by 3 bases and J by 4 bases; unmatched bases: 7. The CDR3 loop spans 15 amino acids. Germline V CDR1 and CDR2: SNHLY, FYNNEI.

The chain is built from TRBV30 and TRBJ2-2, with 8 bases matching TRBD2. The trim removed 3 bases at V and 3 bases at J, leaving 3 bases unmatched. Per germline, CDR1 GTSNPN and CDR2 SVGIG (reference sequence). This CDR3 contains 14 residues. The CDR3 loop reads CAWRTSGDTGELFF. Here the CDR3 DNA reads TGTGCCTGGAGAACTAGCGGAGACACCGGGGAGCTGTTTTTT. The full variable domain, rest sourced from reference TRBV30 and TRBJ2-2, is SQTIHQWPATLVQPVGSPLSLECTVEGTSNPNLYWYRQAAGRGLQLLFYSVGIGQISSEVPQNLSASRPQDRQFILSSKKLLLSDSGFYLCAWRTSGDTGELFFGEGSRLTVL.

This clone showed up just a few times. This chain joins TRBV30 and TRBJ1-1; TRBD1 is a possible D gene (5 bases). The CDR3 is 15 amino acids. With 0 bases removed from V and 1 base from J, the gap between germline ends came to 12 bases. CDR1 is GTSNPN, CDR2 SVGIG, per germline (reference sequence). CDR3 coding DNA: TGTGCCTGGAGTGTATGGGGGACGGAGAACACTGAAGCTTTCTTT. Translated, it gives CAWSVWGTENTEAFF.

The V and J genes are TRBV18 and TRBJ2-1, with 9 bases that match TRBD1. Germline values: CDR1 KGHSH, CDR2 LQKENI. Trimming took 6 bases from V and 4 from J; bases not matched to a gene: 7. The CDR3 contains 15 residues. CDR3 sequence (DNA): TGTGCCAGCTCGCGGGGACAGGGCCTATACAATGAGCAGTTCTTC. Encoded protein: CASSRGQGLYNEQFF.

CDR3 sequence (DNA): TGTGCCAGCAAATGGGCCTCCGGGGATGAAAAACTGTTTTTT. The encoded protein is CASKWASGDEKLFF. The gene calls are TRBV2 and TRBJ1-4; no definite D call. Germline V CDR1 and CDR2: SNHLY, FYNNEI. The CDR3 has 14 amino acids. V was trimmed by 7 bases and J by 6 bases, leaving 15 bases between them.

This clone was seen only once. The chain joins TRBV27 to TRBJ1-2; 7 bases align to TRBD1. The CDR3 loop spans 18 amino acids. With V trimmed by 2 bases and J by 1 base, 13 bases remained unmatched. Germline V lookup: CDR1 MNHEY, CDR2 SMNVEV (reference sequence). CDR3 loop: CASSLSPPEGAINYGYTF. CDR3 in DNA: TGTGCCAGCAGTTTAAGCCCCCCGGAGGGGGCGATTAACTATGGCTACACCTTC.

This chain uses TRBV6-6 with TRBJ1-2; 8 nucleotides agree with TRBD1. Trimming took 5 bases from V and 6 from J; bases not matched to a gene: 8. Per germline, CDR1 MNHNY and CDR2 SVGAGI (reference sequence). This CDR3 is 14 amino acids long. CDR3 sequence reads: CASSKQGQGNGYTF. The CDR3 bases are TGTGCCAGCAGTAAACAAGGACAGGGTAATGGCTACACCTTC.

The chain recombines TRBV28 with TRBJ2-1; 9 bases are shared with TRBD2. The CDR3 contains 16 residues. With V trimmed by 8 bases and J by 7 bases, 15 bases remained unmatched. Germline V gene lookup returns CDR1 MDHEN and CDR2 SYDVKM. The CDR3 bases are TGTGCCAGCCTGCGGCTAGCGGGATCTCGCCGGAATGAGCAGTTCTTC. Translated, it gives CASLRLAGSRRNEQFF.

This clone was picked up one time. The chain employs TRBV30 and TRBJ1-3; D call uncertain. CDR1 GTSNPN and CDR2 SVGIG come from the germline V gene (reference sequence). The CDR3 length is 12 residues. The V end lost 1 base, the J end lost 1 base, and 2 bases lay between the germline ends. The CDR3 sequence: CAWSESGNTIYF. The CDR3 DNA follows: TGTGCCTGGAGTGAATCTGGAAACACCATATATTTT.

The gene calls are TRBV19 and TRBJ2-1, with D perhaps matching TRBD1 (6 bases). The CDR3 runs to 12 residues. The germline V gene encodes CDR1 LNHDA and CDR2 SQIVND (reference sequence). The V gene lost 3 bases and the J gene lost 8 bases, with 8 bases spanning the gap. This chain's CDR3 is CASSITGYEQFF. CDR3 nucleotide sequence: TGTGCCAGTAGTATTACAGGGTATGAGCAGTTCTTC.

The chain couples TRBV7-2 to TRBJ1-3; tentative D call: TRBD1 (6 bases). The length of the CDR3 is 16 residues. CDR1 SGHTA and CDR2 FQGNSA come from the germline V gene. V was pared by 5 bases and J by 2 bases, with 16 bases between. The CDR3 DNA reads as TGTGCCAGCAGCCCGAACCCACAGGGAGCTGGAAACACCATATATTTT. This codes for CASSPNPQGAGNTIYF.

Regarding this clone: Distinct nucleotide sequences in the sample also encode this CDR3. The chain couples TRBV12-5 to TRBJ1-6; a possible D gene is TRBD1 (6 bases). The length of the CDR3 is 13 residues. CDR1 and CDR2 from the germline V gene are LGHNT and FRNRAP. Between the trimmed V and J ends, which lost 6 bases and 7 bases, there was a span of 10 bases. The CDR3 spells CASGWGPNSPLHF. CDR3 nucleotide sequence: TGTGCTAGTGGCTGGGGGCCCAATTCACCCCTCCACTTT.

The sample holds a few counts of this clone. The V call is TRBV6-5, the J call TRBJ1-2; a possible D gene is TRBD1 (5 bases). The V end was cut by 0 bases, the J end by 8 bases, with 13 bases between. The CDR3 consists of 14 residues. Germline assignment: CDR1 MNHEY and CDR2 SVGAGI. CDR3 in DNA: TGTGCCAGCAGTTACTCGCCTCCGGGACTCGGCTACACCTTC. As protein: CASSYSPPGLGYTF.

The chain links TRBV4-1 to TRBJ2-3; the match to TRBD2 covers 16 bases. This CDR3 comprises 19 residues. In germline, CDR1 is MGHRA, CDR2 YSYEKL. J lost 2 bases, V lost 8 bases, and 13 bases had no gene match. The CDR3: CASRWGPGLAGGNTDTQYF. In DNA form, the CDR3 reads TGCGCCAGCCGATGGGGGCCGGGACTAGCGGGAGGGAACACAGATACGCAGTATTTT.

The chain combines TRBV30 with TRBJ2-5, with D possibly matching TRBD1 (6 bases). Germline V gene data show CDR1 as GTSNPN and CDR2 as SVGIG (reference sequence). Trimming shortened V by 5 bases and J by 5 bases, and 18 bases separated the two germline ends. The CDR3 is made up of 14 amino acids. The CDR3 region is CAWGDIGGAETQYF. DNA for the CDR3: TGTGCCTGGGGGGACATTGGCGGAGCGGAGACCCAGTACTTC.

This chain links TRBV7-9 with TRBJ2-5; TRBD1 agrees at 7 bases. This CDR3 region has 15 residues. Trimming cost V 0 bases and J 6 bases; bases outside gene matches: 7. From germline, CDR1 is SEHNR and CDR2 FQNEAQ (reference sequence). The CDR3 is CASSLAGLQGQTQYF. In nucleotides, the CDR3 is TGTGCCAGCAGCTTAGCGGGGCTACAGGGGCAGACCCAGTACTTC.

This chain connects TRBV13 to TRBJ2-2, with D perhaps TRBD2 (6 bases). The germline CDR1 and CDR2 sequences are PRHDT and FYEKMQ (reference sequence). The CDR3 consists of 13 residues. The V and J ends lost 10 bases and 2 bases respectively, with 11 bases between them. The CDR3 is CATRRGNTGELFF. DNA for the CDR3: TGTGCCACACGGCGGGGTAACACCGGGGAGCTGTTTTTT. Together with reference TRBV13 and TRBJ2-2, the CDR3 gives the full variable domain: AAGVIQSPRHLIKEKRETATLKCYPIPRHDTVYWYQQGPGQDPQFLISFYEKMQSDKGSIPDRFSAQQFSDYHSELNMSSLELGDSALYFCATRRGNTGELFFGEGSRLTVL.

The V and J genes are TRBV27 and TRBJ2-3; unclear D gene. The V and J ends lost 2 bases and 3 bases respectively, with 12 bases between them. This CDR3 is built from 15 residues. The germline CDR1 and CDR2 sequences are MNHEY and SMNVEV (reference sequence). CDR3 amino acids: CASSLRPGGTDTQYF. In nucleotides, the CDR3 is TGTGCCAGCAGTTTACGCCCGGGTGGGACAGATACGCAGTATTTT.